This TCR beta chain was documented in a study of blood T cell repertoires in COVID-19. Study in general: The study drew acute and convalescent COVID-19 samples from the United States, Italy and Spain.

Participant reports of clinical history set cohort assignment. This CDR3 contains 16 residues. With V trimmed by 4 bases and J by 4 bases, 10 bases remained unmatched. CDR1 and CDR2 from the germline V gene are SGDLS and YYNGEE. Sequencing used immunoSEQ multiplex PCR; TCRdb keeps in-frame clones, though not all of them. The table includes more than 110,000 clones, roughly 78% detected once. The sequencing sample was made of PBMCs or T cells enriched from blood (not recorded which). The V and J genes are TRBV9 and TRBJ1-3; 8 positions match TRBD1. The TCR originated in a woman aged 50 to 60 who had recovered from COVID-19. CDR3 loop: CASSFLTGETGNTIYF. The CDR3 DNA is TGTGCCAGCAGCTTCCTGACAGGGGAGACGGGAAACACCATATATTTT.